The TCR beta chain under discussion was sequenced for a study of shared clonotypes between healthy human individuals. Study-wide findings and caveats: Memory subsets had estimated richness that was generally smaller than that of naive subsets. Tissue TCR repertoires likely differ from these blood-only repertoires.

As regards this clone: Its antigen is not known.

V was shortened by 4 bases and J by 1 base, with 2 bases between the two germline ends. Looked up from germline, CDR1 is LNHDA and CDR2 is SQIVND (reference sequence). The length of the CDR3 is 12 residues. Naive CD8 cells, CD45RO-negative and positively selected for CCR7, excluded terminally differentiated effector memory CD45RA+ cells. Data came from immunoSEQ multiplex PCR; TCRdb stores just in-frame clones and leaves some out. In the table there are around 600,000 clones, roughly 98% of which are singletons. The sample comprised naive CD8+ T cells sorted from blood. The sequence came from a man aged 25-45 years in good health. The rearrangement uses TRBV19 and TRBJ2-1; D remains unclear. CDR3 sequence (DNA): TGTGCCAGTAGTAGGTCCTACAATGAGCAGTTCTTC. Its protein product is CASSRSYNEQFF.